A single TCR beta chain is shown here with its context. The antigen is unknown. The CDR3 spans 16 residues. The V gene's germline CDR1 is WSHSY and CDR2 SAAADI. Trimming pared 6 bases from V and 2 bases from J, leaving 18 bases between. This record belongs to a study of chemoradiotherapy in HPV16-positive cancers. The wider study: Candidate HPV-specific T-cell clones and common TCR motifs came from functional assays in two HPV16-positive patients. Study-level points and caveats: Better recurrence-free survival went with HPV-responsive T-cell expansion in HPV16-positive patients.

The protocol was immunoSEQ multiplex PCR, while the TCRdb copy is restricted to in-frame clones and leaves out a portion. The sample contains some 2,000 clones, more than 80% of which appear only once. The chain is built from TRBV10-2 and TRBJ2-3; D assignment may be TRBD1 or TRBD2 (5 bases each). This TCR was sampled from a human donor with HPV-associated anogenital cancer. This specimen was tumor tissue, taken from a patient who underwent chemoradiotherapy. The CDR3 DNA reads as TGCGCCAGCAGCTTCGACAGCCCCGGACTCACAGATACGCAGTATTTT. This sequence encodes CASSFDSPGLTDTQYF.